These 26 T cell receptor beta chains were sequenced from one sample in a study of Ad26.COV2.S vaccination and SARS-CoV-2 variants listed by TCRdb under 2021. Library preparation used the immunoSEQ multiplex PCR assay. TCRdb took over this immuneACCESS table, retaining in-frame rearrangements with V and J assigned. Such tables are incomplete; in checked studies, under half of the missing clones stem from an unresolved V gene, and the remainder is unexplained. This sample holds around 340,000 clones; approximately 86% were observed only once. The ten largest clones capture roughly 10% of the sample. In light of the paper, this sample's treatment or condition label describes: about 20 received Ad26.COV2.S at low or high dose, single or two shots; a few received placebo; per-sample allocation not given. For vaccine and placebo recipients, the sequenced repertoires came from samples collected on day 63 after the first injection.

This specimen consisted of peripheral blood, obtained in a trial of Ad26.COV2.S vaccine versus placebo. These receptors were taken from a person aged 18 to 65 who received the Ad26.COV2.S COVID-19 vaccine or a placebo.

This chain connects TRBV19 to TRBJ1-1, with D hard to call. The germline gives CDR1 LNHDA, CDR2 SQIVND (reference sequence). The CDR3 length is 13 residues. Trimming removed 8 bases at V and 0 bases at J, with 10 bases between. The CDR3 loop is CASLGWVNTEAFF. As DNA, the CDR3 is TGTGCCAGTCTTGGTTGGGTGAACACTGAAGCTTTCTTT.

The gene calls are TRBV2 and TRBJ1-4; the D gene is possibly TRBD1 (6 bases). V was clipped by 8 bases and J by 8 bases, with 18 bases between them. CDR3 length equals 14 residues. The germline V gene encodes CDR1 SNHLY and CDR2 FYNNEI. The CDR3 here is CASHVRGVGEKLFF. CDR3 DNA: TGTGCCAGCCATGTGAGGGGGGTCGGGGAAAAACTGTTTTTT.

The CDR3 is CASSFRLGYNSPLHF. Here the CDR3 DNA reads TGTGCCAGCAGTTTTAGGTTGGGCTATAATTCACCCCTCCACTTT. J is TRBJ1-6 and V is TRBV28; D is uncertain. Trimming removed 3 bases at V and 3 bases at J, with 9 bases between. Looked up from germline, CDR1 is MDHEN and CDR2 is SYDVKM. The CDR3 spans 15 residues. Using reference TRBV28 and TRBJ1-6 for the parts outside the CDR3, the full variable domain is DVKVTQSSRYLVKRTGEKVFLECVQDMDHENMFWYRQDPGLGLRLIYFSYDVKMKEKGDIPEGYSVSREKKERFSLILESASTNQTSMYLCASSFRLGYNSPLHFGNGTRLTVT.

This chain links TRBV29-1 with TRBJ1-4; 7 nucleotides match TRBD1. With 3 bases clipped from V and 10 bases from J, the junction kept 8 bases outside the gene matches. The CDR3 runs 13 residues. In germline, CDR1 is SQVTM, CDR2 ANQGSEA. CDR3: CSVENQGGGKLFF. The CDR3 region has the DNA TGCAGCGTTGAGAACCAGGGGGGGGGAAAACTGTTTTTT.

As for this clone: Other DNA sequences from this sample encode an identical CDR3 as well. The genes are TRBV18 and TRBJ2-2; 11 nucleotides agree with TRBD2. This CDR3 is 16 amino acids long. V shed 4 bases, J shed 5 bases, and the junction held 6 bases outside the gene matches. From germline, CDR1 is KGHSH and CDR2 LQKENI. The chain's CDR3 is CASSRGLAGGTGELFF. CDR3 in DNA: TGTGCCAGCTCACGCGGGCTAGCGGGAGGAACCGGGGAGCTGTTTTTT.

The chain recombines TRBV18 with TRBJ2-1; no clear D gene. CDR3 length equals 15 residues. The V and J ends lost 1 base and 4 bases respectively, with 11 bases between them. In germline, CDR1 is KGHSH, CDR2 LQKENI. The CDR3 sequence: CASSPLRQPYNEQFF. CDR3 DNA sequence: TGTGCCAGCTCACCACTGCGGCAGCCATACAATGAGCAGTTCTTC.

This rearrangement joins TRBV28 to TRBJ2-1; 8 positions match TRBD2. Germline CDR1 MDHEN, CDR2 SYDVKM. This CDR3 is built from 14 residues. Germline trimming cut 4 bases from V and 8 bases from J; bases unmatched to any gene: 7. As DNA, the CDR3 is TGTGCCAGCAGTTCGGGGGGGCTTAAGGATGAGCAGTTCTTC. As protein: CASSSGGLKDEQFF.

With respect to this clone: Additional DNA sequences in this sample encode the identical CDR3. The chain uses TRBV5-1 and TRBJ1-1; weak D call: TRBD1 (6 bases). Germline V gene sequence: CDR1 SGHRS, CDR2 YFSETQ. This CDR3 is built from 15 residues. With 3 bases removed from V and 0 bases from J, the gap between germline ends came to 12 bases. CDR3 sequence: CASSSGQPMNTEAFF. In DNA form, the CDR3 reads TGCGCCAGCAGCTCTGGACAGCCGATGAACACTGAAGCTTTCTTT. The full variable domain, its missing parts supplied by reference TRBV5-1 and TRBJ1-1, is KAGVTQTPRYLIKTRGQQVTLSCSPISGHRSVSWYQQTPGQGLQFLFEYFSETQRNKGNFPGRFSGRQFSNSRSEMNVSTLELGDSALYLCASSSGQPMNTEAFFGQGTRLTVV.

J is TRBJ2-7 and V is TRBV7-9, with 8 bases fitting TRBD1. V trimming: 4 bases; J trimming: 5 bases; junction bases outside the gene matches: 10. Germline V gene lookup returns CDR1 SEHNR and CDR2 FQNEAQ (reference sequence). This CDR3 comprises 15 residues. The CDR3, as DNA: TGTGCCAGCAGCTATAAGACAGGGGAGGTCCACGAGCAGTACTTC. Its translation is CASSYKTGEVHEQYF.

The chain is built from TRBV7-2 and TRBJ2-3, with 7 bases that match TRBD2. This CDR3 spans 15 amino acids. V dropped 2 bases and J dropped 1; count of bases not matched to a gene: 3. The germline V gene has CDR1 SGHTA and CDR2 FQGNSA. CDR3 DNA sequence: TGTGCCAGCAGCTTATTCGCGGGGGGCACAGATACGCAGTATTTT. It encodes CASSLFAGGTDTQYF. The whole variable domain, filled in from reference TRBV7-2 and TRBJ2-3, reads GAGVSQSPSNKVTEKGKDVELRCDPISGHTALYWYRQSLGQGLEFLIYFQGNSAPDKSGLPSDRFSAERTGGSVSTLTIQRTQQEDSAVYLCASSLFAGGTDTQYFGPGTRLTVL.

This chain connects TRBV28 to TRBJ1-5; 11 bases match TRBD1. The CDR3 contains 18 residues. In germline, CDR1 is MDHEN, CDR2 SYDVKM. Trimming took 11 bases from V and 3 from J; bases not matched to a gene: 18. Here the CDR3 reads CAAYPGGTGGGVNQPQHF. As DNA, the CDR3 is TGTGCCGCCTACCCAGGGGGGACAGGGGGAGGCGTCAATCAGCCCCAGCATTTT.

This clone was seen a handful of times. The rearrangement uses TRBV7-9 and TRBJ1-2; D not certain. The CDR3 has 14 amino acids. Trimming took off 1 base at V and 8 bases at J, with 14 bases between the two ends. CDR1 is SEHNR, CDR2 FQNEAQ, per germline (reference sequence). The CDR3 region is CASSLGNPVGGYTF. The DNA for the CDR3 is TGTGCCAGCAGCTTAGGGAACCCCGTGGGAGGCTACACCTTC.

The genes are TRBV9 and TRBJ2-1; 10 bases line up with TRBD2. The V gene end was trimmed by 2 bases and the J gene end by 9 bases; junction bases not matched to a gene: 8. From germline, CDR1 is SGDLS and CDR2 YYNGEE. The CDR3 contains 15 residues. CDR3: CASSVQLAGIGEQFF. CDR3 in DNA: TGTGCCAGCAGCGTTCAACTAGCGGGAATAGGTGAGCAGTTCTTC.

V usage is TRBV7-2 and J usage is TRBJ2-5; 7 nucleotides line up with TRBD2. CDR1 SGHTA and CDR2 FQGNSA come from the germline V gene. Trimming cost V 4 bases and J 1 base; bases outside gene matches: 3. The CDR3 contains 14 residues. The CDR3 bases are TGTGCCAGCAGCTCGGCGGGGGTCCAAGAGACCCAGTACTTC. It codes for CASSSAGVQETQYF.

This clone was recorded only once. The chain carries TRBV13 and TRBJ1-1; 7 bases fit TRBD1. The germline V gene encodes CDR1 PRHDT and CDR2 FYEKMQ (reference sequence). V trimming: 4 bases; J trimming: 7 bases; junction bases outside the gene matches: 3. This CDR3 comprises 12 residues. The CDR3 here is CASSSYRGEAFF. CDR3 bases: TGTGCCAGCAGCTCCTACAGGGGTGAAGCTTTCTTT.

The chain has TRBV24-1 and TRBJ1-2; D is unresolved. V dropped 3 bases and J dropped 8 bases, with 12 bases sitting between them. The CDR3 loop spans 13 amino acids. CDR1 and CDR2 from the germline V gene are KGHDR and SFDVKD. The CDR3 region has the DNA TGTGCCACCAGTGATAGGGTTGCTCTAGGCTACACCTTC. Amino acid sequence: CATSDRVALGYTF.

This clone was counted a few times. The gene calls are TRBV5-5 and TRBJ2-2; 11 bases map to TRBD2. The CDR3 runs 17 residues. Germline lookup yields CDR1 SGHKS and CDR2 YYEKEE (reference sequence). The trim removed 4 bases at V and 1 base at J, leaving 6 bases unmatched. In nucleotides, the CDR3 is TGTGCCAGCAGCCGTATGACTAGCGGGGAGAACACCGGGGAGCTGTTTTTT. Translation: CASSRMTSGENTGELFF.

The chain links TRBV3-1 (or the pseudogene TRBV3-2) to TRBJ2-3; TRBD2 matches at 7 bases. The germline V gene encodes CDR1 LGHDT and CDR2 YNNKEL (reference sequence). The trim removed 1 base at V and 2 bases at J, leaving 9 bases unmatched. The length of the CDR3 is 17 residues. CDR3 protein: CASSQVLTSRVTDTQYF. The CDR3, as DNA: TGTGCCAGCAGCCAAGTTCTGACTAGCCGGGTCACAGATACGCAGTATTTT.

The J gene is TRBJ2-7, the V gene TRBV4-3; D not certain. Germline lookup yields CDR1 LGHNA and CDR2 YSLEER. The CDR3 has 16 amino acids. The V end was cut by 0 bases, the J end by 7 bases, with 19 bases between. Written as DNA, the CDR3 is TGCGCCAGCAGCCAAGATCCCGCCCCCGGGCCAGGAGAGCAGTACTTC. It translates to CASSQDPAPGPGEQYF.

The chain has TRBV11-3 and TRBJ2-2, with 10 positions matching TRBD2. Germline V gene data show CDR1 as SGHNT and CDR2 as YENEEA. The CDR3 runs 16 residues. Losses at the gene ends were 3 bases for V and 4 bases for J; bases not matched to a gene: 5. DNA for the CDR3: TGTGCCAGCAGCTTTAGCGGGGGGAAGGGCACCGGGGAGCTGTTTTTT. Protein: CASSFSGGKGTGELFF.

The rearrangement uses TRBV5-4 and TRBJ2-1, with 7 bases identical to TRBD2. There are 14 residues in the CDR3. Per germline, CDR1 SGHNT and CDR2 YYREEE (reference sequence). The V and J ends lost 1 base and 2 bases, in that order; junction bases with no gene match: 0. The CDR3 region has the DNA TGTGCCAGCAGCTTGCGGGGGGCCTACAATGAGCAGTTCTTC. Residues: CASSLRGAYNEQFF.

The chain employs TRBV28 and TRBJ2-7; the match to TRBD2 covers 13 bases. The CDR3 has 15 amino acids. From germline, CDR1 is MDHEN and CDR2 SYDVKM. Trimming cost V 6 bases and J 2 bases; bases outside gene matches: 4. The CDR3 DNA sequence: TGTGCCAGCAGCACCGGGACTAGCGGGACCTACGAGCAGTACTTC. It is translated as CASSTGTSGTYEQYF.

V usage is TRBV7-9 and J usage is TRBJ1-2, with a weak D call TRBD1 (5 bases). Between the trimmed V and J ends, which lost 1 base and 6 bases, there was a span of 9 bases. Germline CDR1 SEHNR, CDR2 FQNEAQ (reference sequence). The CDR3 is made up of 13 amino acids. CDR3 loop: CASSLVGGDGYTF. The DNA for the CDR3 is TGTGCCAGCAGCTTAGTGGGAGGGGATGGCTACACCTTC.

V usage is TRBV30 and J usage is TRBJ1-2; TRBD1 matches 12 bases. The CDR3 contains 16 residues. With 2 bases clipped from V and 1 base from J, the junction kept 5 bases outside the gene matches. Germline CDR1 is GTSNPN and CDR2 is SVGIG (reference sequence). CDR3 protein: CAWSTGTGGDNYGYTF. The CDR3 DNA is TGTGCCTGGAGTACCGGGACAGGGGGCGATAACTATGGCTACACCTTC. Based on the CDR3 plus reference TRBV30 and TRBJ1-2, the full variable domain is SQTIHQWPATLVQPVGSPLSLECTVEGTSNPNLYWYRQAAGRGLQLLFYSVGIGQISSEVPQNLSASRPQDRQFILSSKKLLLSDSGFYLCAWSTGTGGDNYGYTFGSGTRLTVV.

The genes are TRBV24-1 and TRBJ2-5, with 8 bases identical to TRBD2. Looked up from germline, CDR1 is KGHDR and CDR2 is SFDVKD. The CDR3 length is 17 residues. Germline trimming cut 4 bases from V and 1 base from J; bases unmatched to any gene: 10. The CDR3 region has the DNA TGTGCCACCAGTGAGGGGGGGACTAGTGGAGGCCAAGAGACCCAGTACTTC. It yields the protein CATSEGGTSGGQETQYF.

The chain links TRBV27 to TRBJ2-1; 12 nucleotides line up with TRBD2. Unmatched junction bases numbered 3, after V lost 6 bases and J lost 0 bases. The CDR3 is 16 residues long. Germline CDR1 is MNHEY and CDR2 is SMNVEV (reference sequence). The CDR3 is CASSPTSGSSYNEQFF. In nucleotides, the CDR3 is TGTGCCAGCAGCCCGACTAGCGGGAGCTCCTACAATGAGCAGTTCTTC.